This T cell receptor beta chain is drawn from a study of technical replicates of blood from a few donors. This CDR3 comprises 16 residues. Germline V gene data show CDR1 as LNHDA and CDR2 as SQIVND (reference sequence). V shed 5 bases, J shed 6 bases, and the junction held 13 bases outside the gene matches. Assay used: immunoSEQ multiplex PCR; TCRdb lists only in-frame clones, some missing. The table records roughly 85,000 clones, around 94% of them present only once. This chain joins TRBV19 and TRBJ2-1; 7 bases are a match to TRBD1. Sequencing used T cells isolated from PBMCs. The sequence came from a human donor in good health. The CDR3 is CASSAPTGRFGNEQFF. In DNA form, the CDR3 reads TGTGCCAGTAGTGCCCCGACAGGGAGATTCGGCAATGAGCAGTTCTTC.